This T cell receptor beta chain is from a study of neurological immune-mediated disorders. In TCRdb, the 5' RACE reads were re-called with MiXCR into one record per CDR3 protein. In the table there are fewer than 45,000 distinct CDR3 sequences, approximately 2.4% of which are singletons. This clonotype appeared many times. CDR1 and CDR2 from the germline V gene are SGHRS and YFSETQ. Trimming stripped 4 bases from V and 5 bases from J, with 18 bases between. The CDR3 spans 15 residues. Sequencing input: PBMCs. This TCR derives from a man aged 25 to 40 with multiple sclerosis. The chain employs TRBV5-1 and TRBJ2-5; D might be TRBD1 (5 bases). This CDR3 is CASSRKDMHLETQYF. The DNA for the CDR3 is TGCGCCAGCAGCCGCAAGGACATGCACTTGGAGACCCAGTACTTC.